This entry lists 31 T cell receptor beta chains sequenced from one sample in a study of Graves' ophthalmopathy and Graves' hyperthyroidism. For repertoire sequencing, the TCR beta CDR3 regions were amplified from RNA transcripts. RT-PCR with HTBI primers came first, then second-round multiplex PCR. TCRdb passed the multiplex PCR reads through MiXCR, listing each CDR3 protein once. Seen here are hundreds of thousands of distinct CDR3 sequences, around a fifth observed once, and the top ten hold 7.1%. The sample taken for sequencing was peripheral blood. Receptors originate from a woman under 30 with stable Graves' hyperthyroidism. Some clones in this sample may be carry-over from other donors' samples.

This clonotype was counted ten times or more. V usage is TRBV9 and J usage is TRBJ1-5; D gene uncertain. V was clipped by 7 bases and J by 2 bases, with 7 bases between them. CDR3 size: 12 residues. Per the germline V gene, CDR1 is SGDLS and CDR2 is YYNGEE. CDR3 in amino acids: CASGGGNQPQHF. CDR3 sequence (DNA): TGTGCCAGCGGTGGGGGCAATCAGCCCCAGCATTTT.

This clonotype was seen only a few times. This chain links TRBV15 with TRBJ1-1, with D maybe TRBD1 (5 bases). Trimming removed 3 bases at V and 0 bases at J, with 5 bases between. This CDR3 is built from 13 residues. Germline CDR1 LNHNV, CDR2 YYDKDF (reference sequence). The DNA of the CDR3 is TGTGCCACCAGCAGGGACATGAACACTGAAGCTTTCTTT. Its protein product is CATSRDMNTEAFF.

The chain recombines TRBV6-5 with TRBJ1-2; D call uncertain. Germline CDR1 MNHEY, CDR2 SVGAGI. The CDR3 length is 13 residues. The V end lost 4 bases, the J end lost 8 bases, and 14 bases lay between the germline ends. CDR3 residues: CASSSSLRRGYTF. The CDR3 DNA is TGTGCCAGCAGTTCCTCCCTACGGAGAGGCTACACCTTC.

This clonotype was counted ten times or more. This chain uses TRBV29-1 with TRBJ2-7, with D unresolved. Germline-derived CDR1 and CDR2 are SQVTM and ANQGSEA. The CDR3 contains 13 residues. V gave up 4 bases and J gave up 4 bases, with 14 bases separating them. The CDR3 sequence: CSVAGAGRYEQYF. The CDR3 nucleotides are TGCAGCGTTGCTGGAGCTGGGCGGTACGAGCAGTACTTC.

This clonotype was found a few times. The V call is TRBV10-3, the J call TRBJ1-1; D remains ambiguous. Deletions cut 2 bases from V and 1 base from J, with 11 bases between. The CDR3 totals 15 residues. In germline, CDR1 is ENHRY, CDR2 SYGVKD. Written as DNA, the CDR3 is TGTGCCATCAGTGAGACCCGGGAGCCGAACACTGAAGCTTTCTTT. This translates into CAISETREPNTEAFF.

This clonotype was found many times. V usage is TRBV20-1 and J usage is TRBJ2-5; the D is unclear. The CDR3 runs 11 residues. CDR1 DFQATT and CDR2 SNEGSKA come from the germline V gene (reference sequence). V was trimmed by 3 bases and J by 6 bases, leaving 8 bases between them. CDR3 residues: CSARDQQTQYF. CDR3 in DNA: TGCAGTGCTAGGGATCAACAGACCCAGTACTTC.

This chain uses TRBV15 with TRBJ2-2; 8 bases are a match to TRBD1. V trimming: 0 bases; J trimming: 8 bases; junction bases outside the gene matches: 11. There are 17 residues in the CDR3. Germline V CDR1 and CDR2: LNHNV, YYDKDF (reference sequence). CDR3 sequence reads: CATSRDGRGRGLGELFF. The CDR3 DNA sequence: TGTGCCACCAGCAGAGATGGCAGGGGGCGCGGGTTAGGGGAGCTGTTTTTT.

This clonotype was detected ten times or more. V gene TRBV12-3 or TRBV12-4 combines with J gene TRBJ1-5; no definite D call. This CDR3 contains 15 residues. The germline V and J ends were trimmed by 2 bases and 2 bases, with 10 bases remaining between them. The CDR3 here is CASSLYGVGNQPQHF. As DNA, the CDR3 is TGTGCCAGCAGTTTATACGGGGTCGGCAATCAGCCCCAGCATTTT.

This clonotype showed up just a few times. The chain links TRBV3-1 to TRBJ2-5; 9 positions match TRBD2. With 4 bases clipped from V and 2 bases from J, the junction kept 11 bases outside the gene matches. The CDR3 is made up of 17 amino acids. The germline gives CDR1 LGHDT, CDR2 YNNKEL (reference sequence). CDR3 residues: CASSLQPGTSPQETQYF. In nucleotides, the CDR3 is TGTGCCAGCAGCCTACAACCCGGGACTAGCCCACAAGAGACCCAGTACTTC.

The V gene is TRBV30, the J gene TRBJ1-6; D remains unclear. The CDR3 extends over 12 amino acids. V was cut by 0 bases and J by 9 bases, with 6 bases left in between. CDR1 and CDR2 (germline): GTSNPN, SVGIG (reference sequence). The CDR3 nucleotides read TGTGCCTGGAGTGTACGGGCTTCACCCCTCCACTTT. Translated, it gives CAWSVRASPLHF.

This clonotype was picked up many times. This chain joins TRBV12-3 or TRBV12-4 and TRBJ1-5; weak D call: TRBD1 (6 bases). Deletions cut 4 bases from V and 6 bases from J, with 13 bases between. The CDR3 length is 14 residues. The CDR3 DNA follows: TGTGCCAGCAGTTCAGGACAGCCCGGTCAGCCCCAGCATTTT. Its protein is CASSSGQPGQPQHF.

Regarding this clonotype: This clone may be a read error of a much larger clone one base away. The gene calls are TRBV5-6 and TRBJ1-2; a weak D match, TRBD1 (5 bases). The CDR3 has 14 amino acids. V lost 2 bases, J lost 0 bases, and 8 bases lay in between. Germline V gene sequence: CDR1 SGHDT, CDR2 YYEEEE. This CDR3 reads CASSLRGANYGYTF. The CDR3 nucleotides are TGTGCCAGCAGCTTACGGGGGGCTAACTATGGCTACACCTTC.

This clonotype was seen a few times. The gene calls are TRBV5-1 and TRBJ2-2; a possible D gene is TRBD2 (5 bases). The V gene lost 5 bases and the J gene lost 2 bases, with 13 bases spanning the gap. The CDR3 spans 15 residues. Germline CDR1 SGHRS, CDR2 YFSETQ. CDR3 nucleotides: TGCGCCAGCAGTTTCCGGGATCTAAACACCGGGGAGCTGTTTTTT. As protein: CASSFRDLNTGELFF.

The chain combines TRBV6-5 with TRBJ2-7; tentatively, D is TRBD1 or TRBD2 (5 bases each). Germline CDR1 reads MNHEY; CDR2 reads SVGAGI. This CDR3 is built from 14 residues. V lost 0 bases and J 3 bases, leaving 9 bases between the germline ends. CDR3 nucleotides: TGTGCCAGCAGTTACTCCGGGACCCGCTACGAGCAGTACTTC. It is translated as CASSYSGTRYEQYF.

This chain joins TRBV7-9 and TRBJ1-2; D not certain. Germline V gene data show CDR1 as SEHNR and CDR2 as FQNEAQ (reference sequence). V lost 4 bases and J 3 bases, leaving 12 bases between the germline ends. The length of the CDR3 is 14 residues. CDR3 amino acids: CASSSDGHYYGYTF. The DNA for the CDR3 is TGTGCCAGCAGCTCTGACGGTCATTACTATGGCTACACCTTC.

The chain carries TRBV12-3 or TRBV12-4 and TRBJ1-2; possible D gene TRBD1, 5 bases. The CDR3 has 12 residues. V lost 5 bases, J lost 6 bases, and 10 bases lay in between. CDR3 in amino acids: CASSPPGNGYTF. The CDR3 bases are TGTGCCAGCAGTCCCCCAGGGAATGGCTACACCTTC.

This clonotype was detected a few times. The rearrangement joins TRBV24-1 to TRBJ2-5; 7 positions match TRBD2. The CDR3 spans 15 residues. The germline CDR1 and CDR2 sequences are KGHDR and SFDVKD. The V segment lost 3 bases and the J segment 1 base; nucleotides outside the gene matches: 4. CDR3 sequence: CATSDPGGIQETQYF. The CDR3 DNA follows: TGTGCCACCAGTGATCCGGGGGGAATCCAAGAGACCCAGTACTTC.

The genes are TRBV2 and TRBJ1-2; the D is unclear. The length of the CDR3 is 14 residues. Germline CDR1 reads SNHLY; CDR2 reads FYNNEI. The V end was cut by 3 bases, the J end by 1 base, with 9 bases between. In DNA, the CDR3 is TGTGCCAGCAGTGAGCACAGAATTAACTATGGCTACACCTTC. Translating it yields CASSEHRINYGYTF.

This clonotype was seen more than once but under ten times. The chain recombines TRBV12-3 or TRBV12-4 with TRBJ1-1; D uncertain. The CDR3 totals 13 residues. With 6 bases removed from V and 4 bases from J, the gap between germline ends came to 12 bases. This CDR3 is CASSLDVPTEAFF. The DNA for the CDR3 is TGTGCCAGCAGCCTTGATGTCCCCACTGAAGCTTTCTTT.

At least ten counts were recorded for this clonotype. The chain links TRBV30 to TRBJ1-1; TRBD1 might be the D (5 bases). CDR1 and CDR2 from the germline V gene are GTSNPN and SVGIG (reference sequence). V dropped 3 bases and J dropped 0 bases, with 14 bases sitting between them. This CDR3 contains 15 residues. CDR3 sequence: CAWRPAGTVNTEAFF. CDR3 bases: TGTGCCTGGAGGCCCGCCGGGACGGTGAACACTGAAGCTTTCTTT.

This clonotype has a count of ten or more. V and J are TRBV5-6 and TRBJ1-5; D perhaps matches TRBD1 (5 bases). The germline CDR1 and CDR2 sequences are SGHDT and YYEEEE. V was clipped by 3 bases and J by 3 bases, with 10 bases between them. The CDR3 spans 14 residues. The CDR3 reads CASSSGTPNQPQHF. Written as DNA, the CDR3 is TGTGCCAGCAGCTCCGGGACGCCCAATCAGCCCCAGCATTTT.

The V gene is TRBV20-1, the J gene TRBJ2-7; 16 bases map to TRBD2. V lost 5 bases, J lost 4 bases, and 8 bases stayed unmatched. From germline, CDR1 is DFQATT and CDR2 SNEGSKA (reference sequence). The CDR3 is 16 amino acids. The CDR3 DNA reads as TGCAGTGCTCCGGGACTAGCGGGAGGGCGATCATACGAGCAGTACTTC. Residues: CSAPGLAGGRSYEQYF.

This clonotype showed up many times. The chain is built from TRBV7-8 and TRBJ1-1; tentative D call: TRBD1 (6 bases). V lost 3 bases to trimming and J lost 5 bases, with 10 bases between them. The CDR3 extends over 13 amino acids. In germline, CDR1 is SGHVS, CDR2 FQNEAQ. The CDR3 nucleotides read TGTGCCAGCAGCTTTGCAGGGGTTACTGAAGCTTTCTTT. It is translated as CASSFAGVTEAFF.

This clonotype was counted between two and nine times. The chain recombines TRBV18 with TRBJ1-1, with D possibly TRBD1 on 6 matching bases. V dropped 3 bases and J dropped 1 base, with 15 bases sitting between them. Germline V gives CDR1 KGHSH, CDR2 LQKENI. The CDR3 consists of 16 residues. CDR3 residues: CASSPMEGGWNTEAFF. In DNA form, the CDR3 reads TGTGCCAGCTCACCTATGGAGGGGGGCTGGAACACTGAAGCTTTCTTT.

This clonotype was detected ten times or more. The V call is TRBV7-6, the J call TRBJ2-5, with D possibly matching TRBD2 (5 bases). V gave up 1 base and J gave up 5 bases, with 14 bases separating them. The CDR3 is 15 residues long. Germline CDR1 SGHVS, CDR2 FNYEAQ. DNA of the CDR3: TGTGCCAGCAGCTTAGTCTCGGGGAAAGGGGAGACCCAGTACTTC. It translates to CASSLVSGKGETQYF. Filled out from reference TRBV7-6 and TRBJ2-5, the complete variable domain reads GAGVSQSPRYKVTKRGQDVALRCDPISGHVSLYWYRQALGQGPEFLTYFNYEAQQDKSGLPNDRFSAERPEGSISTLTIQRTEQRDSAMYRCASSLVSGKGETQYFGPGTRLLVL.

This clonotype was counted at least ten times. The V gene is TRBV14, the J gene TRBJ1-2, with D unresolved. V was cut by 1 base and J by 5 bases, with 14 bases left in between. Germline CDR1 is SGHDN and CDR2 is FVKESK. This CDR3 has 15 residues. CDR3 loop: CASSQVKGWVYGYTF. DNA of the CDR3: TGTGCCAGCAGCCAAGTGAAAGGATGGGTTTATGGCTACACCTTC.

As to this clonotype: A much larger clonotype is one base distant, so this may be a read error. V is TRBV6-1 and J is TRBJ2-2, with D possibly TRBD1 on 5 matching bases. The germline V gene encodes CDR1 MNHNS and CDR2 SASEGT. The CDR3 is made up of 14 amino acids. The V end lost 8 bases, the J end lost 6 bases, and 16 bases lay between the germline ends. In DNA form, the CDR3 reads TGTGCCAGCGGAACAAGGGGATCGGCCGGGGAGCTGTTTTTT. It encodes CASGTRGSAGELFF.

The chain carries TRBV2 and TRBJ2-7, with 7 bases fitting TRBD1. This CDR3 comprises 12 residues. The J segment lost 1 base and the V segment lost 10 bases, leaving 4 bases of the junction unmatched. CDR1 is SNHLY and CDR2 is FYNNEI in the germline V gene. The DNA for the CDR3 is TGTGCCACAATGGACAGGTCCTACGAGCAGTACTTC. Its protein product is CATMDRSYEQYF.

This clonotype was observed many times. This chain joins TRBV12-3 or TRBV12-4 and TRBJ2-2, with D unclear. The V and J ends lost 6 bases and 4 bases respectively, with 6 bases between them. The CDR3 has 12 amino acids. DNA of the CDR3: TGTGCCAGCAGGTGGGGCACCGGGGAGCTGTTTTTT. Translated: CASRWGTGELFF.

This chain uses TRBV6-2 or TRBV6-3 with TRBJ2-7, with TRBD2 identical over 10 bases. The CDR3 runs to 15 residues. Unmatched junction bases numbered 4, after V lost 0 bases and J lost 5 bases. Germline V gene sequence: CDR1 MNHEY, CDR2 SVGEGT. In nucleotides, the CDR3 is TGTGCCAGCAGTTACTCGCTGCTAGCGGGAGACGAGCAGTACTTC. Translating gives CASSYSLLAGDEQYF.

V usage is TRBV6-1 and J usage is TRBJ1-3; unclear D gene. The V end was cut by 4 bases, the J end by 2 bases, with 6 bases between. Germline V lookup: CDR1 MNHNS, CDR2 SASEGT. The CDR3 is 13 amino acids. DNA of the CDR3: TGTGCCAGCAGTGGTCCAGCTGGAAACACCATATATTTT. It encodes CASSGPAGNTIYF.